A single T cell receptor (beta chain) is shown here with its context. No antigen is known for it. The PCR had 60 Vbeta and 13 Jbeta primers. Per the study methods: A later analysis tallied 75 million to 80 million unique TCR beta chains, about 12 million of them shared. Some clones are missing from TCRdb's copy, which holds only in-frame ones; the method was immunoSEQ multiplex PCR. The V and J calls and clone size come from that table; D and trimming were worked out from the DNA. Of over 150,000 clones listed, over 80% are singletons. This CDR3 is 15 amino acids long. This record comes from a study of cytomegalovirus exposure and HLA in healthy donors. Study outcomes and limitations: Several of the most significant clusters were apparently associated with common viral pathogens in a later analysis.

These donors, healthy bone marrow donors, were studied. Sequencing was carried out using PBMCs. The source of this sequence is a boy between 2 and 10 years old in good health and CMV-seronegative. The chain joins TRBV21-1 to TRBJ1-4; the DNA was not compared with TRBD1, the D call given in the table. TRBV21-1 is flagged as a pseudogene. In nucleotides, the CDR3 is TGTGCCAGCAGCAAAACGGGACAGCCTAATGAAAAACTGTTTTTT. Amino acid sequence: CASSKTGQPNEKLFF.